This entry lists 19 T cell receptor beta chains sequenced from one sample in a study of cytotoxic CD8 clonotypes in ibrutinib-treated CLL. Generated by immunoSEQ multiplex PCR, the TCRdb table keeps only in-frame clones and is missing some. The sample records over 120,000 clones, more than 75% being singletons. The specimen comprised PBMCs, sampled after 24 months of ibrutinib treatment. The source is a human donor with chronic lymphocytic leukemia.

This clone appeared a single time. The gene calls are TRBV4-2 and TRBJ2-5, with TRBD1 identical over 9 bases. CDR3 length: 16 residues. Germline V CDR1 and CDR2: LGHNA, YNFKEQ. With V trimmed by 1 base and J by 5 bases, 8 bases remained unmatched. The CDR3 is CASSQGTQGAAETQYF. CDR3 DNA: TGTGCCAGCAGCCAAGGAACACAGGGGGCAGCGGAGACCCAGTACTTC.

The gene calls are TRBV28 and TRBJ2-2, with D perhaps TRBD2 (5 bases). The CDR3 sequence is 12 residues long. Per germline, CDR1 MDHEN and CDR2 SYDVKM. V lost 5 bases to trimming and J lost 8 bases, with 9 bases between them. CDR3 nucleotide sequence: TGTGCCAGCAGTGCGGGTTGGGGGGAGCTGTTTTTT. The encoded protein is CASSAGWGELFF.

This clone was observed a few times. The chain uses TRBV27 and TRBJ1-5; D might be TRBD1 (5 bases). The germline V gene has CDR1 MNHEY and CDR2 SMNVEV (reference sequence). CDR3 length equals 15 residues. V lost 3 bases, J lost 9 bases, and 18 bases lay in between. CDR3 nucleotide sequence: TGTGCCAGCAGTTTGGGCTTAGGGGCGAGAGGGCCCCAGCATTTT. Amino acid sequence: CASSLGLGARGPQHF.

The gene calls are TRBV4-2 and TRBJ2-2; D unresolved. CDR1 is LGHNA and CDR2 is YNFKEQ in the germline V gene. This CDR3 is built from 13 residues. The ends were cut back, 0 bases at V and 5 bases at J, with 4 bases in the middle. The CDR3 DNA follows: TGTGCCAGCAGCCAAGAGGCAACCGGGGAGCTGTTTTTT. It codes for CASSQEATGELFF.

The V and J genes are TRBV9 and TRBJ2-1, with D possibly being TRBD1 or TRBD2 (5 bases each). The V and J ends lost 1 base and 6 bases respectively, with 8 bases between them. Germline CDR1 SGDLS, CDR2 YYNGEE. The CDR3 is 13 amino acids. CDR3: CASSVPGRNEQFF. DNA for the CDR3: TGTGCCAGCAGCGTACCGGGACGCAATGAGCAGTTCTTC.

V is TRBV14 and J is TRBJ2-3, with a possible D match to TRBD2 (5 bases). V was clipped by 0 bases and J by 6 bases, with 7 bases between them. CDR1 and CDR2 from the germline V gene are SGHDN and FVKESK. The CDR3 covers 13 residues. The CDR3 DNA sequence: TGTGCCAGCAGCCAAGATCGCGGGGATACGCAGTATTTT. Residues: CASSQDRGDTQYF.

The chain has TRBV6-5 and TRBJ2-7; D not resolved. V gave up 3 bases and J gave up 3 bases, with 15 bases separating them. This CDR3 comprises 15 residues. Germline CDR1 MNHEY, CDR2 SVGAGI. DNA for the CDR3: TGTGCCAGCAGTTATTCTACAGAATTTTTCTACGAGCAGTACTTC. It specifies CASSYSTEFFYEQYF.

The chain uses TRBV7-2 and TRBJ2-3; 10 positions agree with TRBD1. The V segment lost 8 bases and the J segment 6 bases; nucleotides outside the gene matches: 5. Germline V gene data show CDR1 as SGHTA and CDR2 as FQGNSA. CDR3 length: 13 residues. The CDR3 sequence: CASGTGVWDTQYF. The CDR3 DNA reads TGTGCCAGCGGGACAGGGGTTTGGGATACGCAGTATTTT.

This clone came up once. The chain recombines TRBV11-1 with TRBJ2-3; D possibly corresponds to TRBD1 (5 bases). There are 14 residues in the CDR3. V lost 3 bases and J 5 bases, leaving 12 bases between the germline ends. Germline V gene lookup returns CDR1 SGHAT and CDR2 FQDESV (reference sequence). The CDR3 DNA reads TGTGCCAGCAGCTTTAGTAGGGGCGGAGATACGCAGTATTTT. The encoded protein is CASSFSRGGDTQYF.

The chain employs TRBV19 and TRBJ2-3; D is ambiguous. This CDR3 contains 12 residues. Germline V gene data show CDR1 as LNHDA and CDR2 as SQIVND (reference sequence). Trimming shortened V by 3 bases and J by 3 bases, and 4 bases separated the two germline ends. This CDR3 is CASSIFTDTQYF. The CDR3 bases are TGTGCCAGTAGTATCTTTACAGATACGCAGTATTTT.

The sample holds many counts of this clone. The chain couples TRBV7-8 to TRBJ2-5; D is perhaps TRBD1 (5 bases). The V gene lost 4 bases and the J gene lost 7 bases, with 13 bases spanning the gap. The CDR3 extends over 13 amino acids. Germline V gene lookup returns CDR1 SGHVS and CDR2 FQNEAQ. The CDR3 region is CASSSRWQGTQYF. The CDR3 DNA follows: TGTGCCAGCAGCTCCAGGTGGCAGGGGACCCAGTACTTC.

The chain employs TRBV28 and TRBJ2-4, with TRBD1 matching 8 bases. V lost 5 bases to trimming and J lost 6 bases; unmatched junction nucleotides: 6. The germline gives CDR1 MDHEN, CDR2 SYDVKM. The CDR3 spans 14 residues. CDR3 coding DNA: TGTGCCAGCAGTCCCTCAGGGGGCCCAAACATTCAGTACTTC. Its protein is CASSPSGGPNIQYF.

CDR3 coding DNA: TGTGCCACTAACCCAAGGGCTGCCTACAATGAGCAGTTCTTC. Residues: CATNPRAAYNEQFF. The chain recombines TRBV6-5 with TRBJ2-1; D is unclear. Looked up from germline, CDR1 is MNHEY and CDR2 is SVGAGI. This CDR3 comprises 14 residues. Trimming took off 10 bases at V and 2 bases at J, with 15 bases between the two ends.

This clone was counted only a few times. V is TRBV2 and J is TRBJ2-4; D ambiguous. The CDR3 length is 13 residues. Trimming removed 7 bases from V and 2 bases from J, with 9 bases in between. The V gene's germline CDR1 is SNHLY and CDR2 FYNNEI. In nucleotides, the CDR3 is TGTGCCAGCAAGGACGGTTCCAAAAACATTCAGTACTTC. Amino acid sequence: CASKDGSKNIQYF.

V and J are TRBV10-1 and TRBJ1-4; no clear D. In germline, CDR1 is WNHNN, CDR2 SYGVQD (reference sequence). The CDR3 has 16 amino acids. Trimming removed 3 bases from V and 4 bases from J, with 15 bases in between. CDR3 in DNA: TGCGCCAGCAGTGAAGGCATAACAAGGAATAATGAAAAACTGTTTTTT. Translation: CASSEGITRNNEKLFF.

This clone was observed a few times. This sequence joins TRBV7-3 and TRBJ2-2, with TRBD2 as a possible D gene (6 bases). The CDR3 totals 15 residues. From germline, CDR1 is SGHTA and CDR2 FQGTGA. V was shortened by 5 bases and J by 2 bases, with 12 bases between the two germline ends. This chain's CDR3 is CASSPRLVNTGELFF. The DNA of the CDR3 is TGTGCCAGCAGCCCCCGACTAGTAAACACCGGGGAGCTGTTTTTT.

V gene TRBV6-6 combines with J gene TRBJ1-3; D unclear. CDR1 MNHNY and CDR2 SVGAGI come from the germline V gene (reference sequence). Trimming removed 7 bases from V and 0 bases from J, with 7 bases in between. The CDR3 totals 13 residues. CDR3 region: CASTPTSGNTIYF. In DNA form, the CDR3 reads TGTGCCAGCACCCCCACCTCTGGAAACACCATATATTTT.

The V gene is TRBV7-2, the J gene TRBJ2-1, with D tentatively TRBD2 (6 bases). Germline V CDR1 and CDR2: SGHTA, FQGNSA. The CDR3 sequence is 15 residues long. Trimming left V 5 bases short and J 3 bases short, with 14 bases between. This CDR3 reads CASSSIAVHYNEQFF. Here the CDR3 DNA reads TGTGCCAGCAGCAGCATAGCGGTTCACTACAATGAGCAGTTCTTC.

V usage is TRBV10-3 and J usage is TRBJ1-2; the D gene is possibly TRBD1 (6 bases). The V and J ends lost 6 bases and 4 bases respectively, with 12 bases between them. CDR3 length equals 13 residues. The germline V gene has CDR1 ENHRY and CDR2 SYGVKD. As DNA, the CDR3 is TGTGCCATCAGCCCGGGGGGCACCTATGGCTACACCTTC. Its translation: CAISPGGTYGYTF.